These 21 T cell receptor beta chains were sequenced from one sample in a study of technical replicates of blood from a few donors (dated by TCRdb to the late 2010s). Library generation was performed with the immunoSEQ multiplex PCR assay. Not all clones reach the TCRdb copy of this immuneACCESS table, which keeps in-frame sequences only. Checked studies attribute under half of the gap to unresolved V genes and leave the rest unexplained. The sample table lists about 54,000 clones, about 93% of them with a count of one. Together, the top ten hold over 0.2% of the sample. The sample was T cells isolated from PBMCs. The receptors shown here come from a human donor in good health.

This chain connects TRBV6-6 to TRBJ1-2; 7 bases map to TRBD1. The CDR3 has 13 residues. Germline lookup yields CDR1 MNHNY and CDR2 SVGAGI (reference sequence). With V trimmed by 7 bases and J by 7 bases, 9 bases remained unmatched. The CDR3 DNA follows: TGTGCCAGCACCTTGACAGGGATCTCTGGCTACACCTTC. Its protein is CASTLTGISGYTF.

This sequence joins TRBV7-8 and TRBJ1-1; D might be TRBD1 (6 bases). CDR3 length equals 18 residues. The germline CDR1 and CDR2 sequences are SGHVS and FQNEAQ. V was trimmed by 6 bases and J by 2 bases, leaving 25 bases between them. As DNA, the CDR3 is TGTGCCAGCAGACTTTTTGGGTCTGGACAGCCTCTCAACACTGAAGCTTTCTTT. Translated: CASRLFGSGQPLNTEAFF.

The chain recombines TRBV7-9 with TRBJ1-2; 7 positions agree with TRBD1. CDR3 length: 13 residues. Unmatched junction bases numbered 7, after V lost 5 bases and J lost 7 bases. Germline V CDR1 and CDR2: SEHNR, FQNEAQ (reference sequence). CDR3 residues: CASSGVRDSGYTF. In DNA form, the CDR3 reads TGTGCCAGCAGCGGGGTGAGGGACAGTGGCTACACCTTC.

The V gene is TRBV5-1, the J gene TRBJ2-5; TRBD2 matches 11 bases. The CDR3 loop spans 16 amino acids. Germline V gene data show CDR1 as SGHRS and CDR2 as YFSETQ. The ends lost 2 bases at V and 5 bases at J; junction bases unmatched: 8. The CDR3 DNA is TGCGCCAGCAGCTTTTCCACTAGCGGGAGCGCTGAGACCCAGTACTTC. As protein: CASSFSTSGSAETQYF.

The genes are TRBV9 and TRBJ1-4, with TRBD1 identical over 7 bases. The CDR3 is 13 residues long. The V gene's germline CDR1 is SGDLS and CDR2 YYNGEE. The junction had 3 bases not matched to a gene; V was cut back by 2 bases and J by 8 bases. The CDR3 coding sequence is TGTGCCAGCAGCGTTGAGGACAGGGAAAAACTGTTTTTT. Protein product: CASSVEDREKLFF. The variable domain in full, with the rest retrieved from reference TRBV9 and TRBJ1-4, is DSGVTQTPKHLITATGQRVTLRCSPRSGDLSVYWYQQSLDQGLQFLIQYYNGEERAKGNILERFSAQQFPDLHSELNLSSLELGDSALYFCASSVEDREKLFFGSGTQLSVL.

J is TRBJ1-2 and V is TRBV6-5; 10 positions match TRBD1. Germline-derived CDR1 and CDR2 are MNHEY and SVGAGI. V lost 6 bases, J lost 5 bases, and 6 bases stayed unmatched. The CDR3 runs 14 residues. CDR3 sequence: CASSLTGGKYGYTF. In nucleotides, the CDR3 is TGTGCCAGCAGCCTGACAGGGGGCAAGTATGGCTACACCTTC.

The rearrangement joins TRBV6-6 to TRBJ1-1, with TRBD1 matching over 8 bases. The CDR3 covers 16 residues. The V gene's germline CDR1 is MNHNY and CDR2 SVGAGI (reference sequence). V gave up 2 bases and J gave up 1 base; unmatched junction bases: 6. CDR3 nucleotide sequence: TGTGCCAGCAGTTACCCAACAGGGGGAGGGAACACTGAAGCTTTCTTT. Amino acids: CASSYPTGGGNTEAFF.

V and J are TRBV5-5 and TRBJ2-3; D might be TRBD1 (6 bases). CDR1 is SGHKS, CDR2 YYEKEE, per germline (reference sequence). The CDR3 sequence is 15 residues long. Trimming shortened V by 2 bases and J by 3 bases, and 13 bases separated the two germline ends. The CDR3 region has the DNA TGTGCCAGCAGCTTCTGGGACCAGGGGACAGATACGCAGTATTTT. Translation: CASSFWDQGTDTQYF.

The chain uses TRBV10-3 and TRBJ1-1; D is undetermined. With 3 bases removed from V and 2 bases from J, the gap between germline ends came to 13 bases. The CDR3 has 15 amino acids. From germline, CDR1 is ENHRY and CDR2 SYGVKD. This CDR3 is CAISDPGRINTEAFF. The CDR3 nucleotides are TGTGCCATCAGTGACCCGGGGAGGATCAACACTGAAGCTTTCTTT.

The rearrangement uses TRBV5-1 and TRBJ2-7, with TRBD2 identical over 10 bases. The CDR3 runs 15 residues. V shed 6 bases and J 4 bases; nucleotides not matched to a gene: 10. In germline, CDR1 is SGHRS, CDR2 YFSETQ. CDR3 DNA: TGCGCCAGCAAGCTAGCGGGAGAGGGGGCGTACGAGCAGTACTTC. Protein product: CASKLAGEGAYEQYF.

The DNA for the CDR3 is TGTGCCAGCAGCCCAGGGACAGGGTTTGCAAAACTGTTTTTT. Its protein product is CASSPGTGFAKLFF. This chain joins TRBV11-2 and TRBJ1-4; TRBD1 matches 9 bases. The CDR3 covers 14 residues. V gave up 5 bases and J gave up 10 bases; unmatched junction bases: 8. CDR1 and CDR2 (germline): SGHAT, FQNNGV.

On this clone itself: The junction does not match germline at one end; this may be a read error. The chain links TRBV7-9 to TRBJ1-2; 8 bases are a match to TRBD1. Germline V gene sequence: CDR1 SEHNR, CDR2 FQNEAQ (reference sequence). This CDR3 spans 13 amino acids. The CDR3 loop is CASSLTPQTGGYF. The CDR3 coding sequence is TGTGCCAGCAGCTTAACCCCCCAAACAGGGGGGTACTTC.

This chain links TRBV11-2 with TRBJ1-4, with D tentatively TRBD1 (5 bases). The CDR3 extends over 19 amino acids. Germline CDR1 is SGHAT and CDR2 is FQNNGV. The ends were cut back, 6 bases at V and 4 bases at J, with 27 bases in the middle. The CDR3 here is CASSTPQGLHHRYNEKLFF. The CDR3 bases are TGTGCCAGCAGTACTCCCCAGGGATTACATCACCGCTATAATGAAAAACTGTTTTTT.

The chain is built from TRBV15 and TRBJ2-7; tentatively, D is TRBD2 (6 bases). Germline lookup yields CDR1 LNHNV and CDR2 YYDKDF (reference sequence). V dropped 0 bases and J dropped 0 bases, with 9 bases sitting between them. There are 15 residues in the CDR3. CDR3 in DNA: TGTGCCACCAGCAGAGAGGGACTTCGCTCCTACGAGCAGTACTTC. This translates into CATSREGLRSYEQYF.

The V and J genes are TRBV5-1 and TRBJ2-1, with TRBD2 matching 11 bases. With 0 bases clipped from V and 10 bases from J, the junction kept 6 bases outside the gene matches. There are 15 residues in the CDR3. The germline V gene has CDR1 SGHRS and CDR2 YFSETQ. CDR3 nucleotide sequence: TGCGCCAGCAGCTTGGGACTAGCGGGACAAAACGAGCAGTTCTTC. The encoded protein is CASSLGLAGQNEQFF.

CDR3 region: CASSFFGTGTYEQYF. As DNA, the CDR3 is TGTGCCAGCAGTTTCTTCGGGACAGGGACCTACGAGCAGTACTTC. The rearrangement links TRBV28 to TRBJ2-7; 9 nucleotides line up with TRBD1. Germline assignment: CDR1 MDHEN and CDR2 SYDVKM. The CDR3 spans 15 residues. J was trimmed by 2 bases and V by 3 bases; bases with no gene match: 5.

This clone was observed a single time. This chain joins TRBV14 and TRBJ2-7, with D tentatively TRBD2 (5 bases). The CDR3 is 16 amino acids. The germline gives CDR1 SGHDN, CDR2 FVKESK. The ends were cut back, 1 base at V and 3 bases at J, with 16 bases in the middle. CDR3 bases: TGTGCCAGCAGCCAAGCCCCCCAGCGGATGCTCTACGAGCAGTACTTC. It is translated as CASSQAPQRMLYEQYF.

Comment on this clone: Distinct nucleotide sequences in the sample also encode this CDR3. The V call is TRBV6-5, the J call TRBJ2-3; no reliable D call. Per germline, CDR1 MNHEY and CDR2 SVGAGI. The V end lost 5 bases, the J end lost 5 bases, and 5 bases lay between the germline ends. The CDR3 spans 11 residues. The CDR3 coding sequence is TGTGCCAGCAGTCGACTAGATACGCAGTATTTT. Protein product: CASSRLDTQYF.

V is TRBV7-9 and J is TRBJ1-3; TRBD1 matches 8 bases. This CDR3 is built from 18 residues. Per the germline V gene, CDR1 is SEHNR and CDR2 is FQNEAQ (reference sequence). J lost 0 bases, V lost 1 base, and 8 bases had no gene match. The CDR3 region has the DNA TGTGCCAGCAGCTTAGGAGGGGACAGGACCTACTCTGGAAACACCATATATTTT. This translates into CASSLGGDRTYSGNTIYF.

The V call is TRBV10-2, the J call TRBJ1-1, with 8 bases lining up with TRBD1. V trimming: 5 bases; J trimming: 5 bases; junction bases outside the gene matches: 7. The CDR3 totals 14 residues. Germline V gene data show CDR1 as WSHSY and CDR2 as SAAADI. CDR3 region: CASSNTGGRTEAFF. CDR3 nucleotides: TGCGCCAGCAGTAATACAGGGGGAAGGACTGAAGCTTTCTTT.

The V gene is TRBV18, the J gene TRBJ2-7; 9 nucleotides match TRBD1. The germline CDR1 and CDR2 sequences are KGHSH and LQKENI. The CDR3 has 14 residues. After removal of 6 bases from V and 4 bases from J, the junction contained 7 bases not matched to a gene. The CDR3 protein is CASSPGQGRYEQYF. The CDR3 DNA reads TGTGCCAGCTCCCCGGGACAGGGAAGATACGAGCAGTACTTC.